These 14 T cell receptor beta chains were sequenced from one sample in a study of blood T cells in healthy people across ages. A second PCR, run for about 7 to 11 cycles, used a sample-barcoded 5' primer plus a J-beta primer mix. TCRdb processed the 5' RACE reads anew with MiXCR; each CDR3 protein has one entry. The sample contains about 1,400,000 distinct CDR3 sequences, 59% of which appear only once. The material sequenced was blood. These receptors were obtained from a man aged 18 to 30 in good health.

This clonotype showed up just a few times. This chain uses TRBV7-2 with TRBJ2-7; 9 nucleotides match TRBD2. V trimming: 1 base; J trimming: 5 bases; junction bases outside the gene matches: 3. CDR3 length equals 14 residues. Germline V gene lookup returns CDR1 SGHTA and CDR2 FQGNSA. This CDR3 reads CASSLGLAVDEQYF. CDR3 nucleotide sequence: TGTGCCAGCAGCTTAGGACTAGCGGTGGACGAGCAGTACTTC. The full variable domain, rest sourced from reference TRBV7-2 and TRBJ2-7, is GAGVSQSPSNKVTEKGKDVELRCDPISGHTALYWYRQSLGQGLEFLIYFQGNSAPDKSGLPSDRFSAERTGGSVSTLTIQRTQQEDSAVYLCASSLGLAVDEQYFGPGTRLTVT.

The rearrangement joins TRBV5-1 to TRBJ2-7; D is perhaps TRBD1 (6 bases). The CDR3 totals 15 residues. With 2 bases removed from V and 3 bases from J, the gap between germline ends came to 15 bases. CDR1 and CDR2 from the germline V gene are SGHRS and YFSETQ. In DNA form, the CDR3 reads TGCGCCAGCAGCTTAACAGGGCTCACCCTCTACGAGCAGTACTTC. This codes for CASSLTGLTLYEQYF.

The chain joins TRBV2 to TRBJ2-7; D uncertain. The CDR3 has 16 residues. From germline, CDR1 is SNHLY and CDR2 FYNNEI. V shed 6 bases and J shed 0 bases, with 18 bases lying between them. This CDR3 reads CASSERRSTVSYEQYF. DNA of the CDR3: TGTGCCAGCAGCGAGAGAAGGAGTACTGTCTCCTACGAGCAGTACTTC.

This clonotype was picked up a small number of times. The chain combines TRBV5-1 with TRBJ2-5, with 7 positions matching TRBD1. Germline values: CDR1 SGHRS, CDR2 YFSETQ. V trimming: 0 bases; J trimming: 1 base; junction bases outside the gene matches: 3. This CDR3 is 15 amino acids long. The CDR3: CASSLGQGSQETQYF. CDR3 coding DNA: TGCGCCAGCAGCTTGGGACAGGGTTCCCAAGAGACCCAGTACTTC.

This sequence joins TRBV11-1 and TRBJ2-3, with D unclear. CDR3 length: 14 residues. Between the trimmed V and J ends, which lost 5 bases and 14 bases, there was a span of 23 bases. Per germline, CDR1 SGHAT and CDR2 FQDESV (reference sequence). DNA of the CDR3: TGTGCCAGCAGCCCCAAATGGGCGACTGCACGCGCGTATTTT. Amino acids: CASSPKWATARAYF.

CDR3 in DNA: TGCAGTGCTAGTTCTTCAGGATTCCTCTACGAGCAGTACTTC. Amino acids: CSASSSGFLYEQYF. This sequence joins TRBV20-1 and TRBJ2-7, with no clear D. Germline V lookup: CDR1 DFQATT, CDR2 SNEGSKA (reference sequence). This CDR3 contains 14 residues. V shed 3 bases and J shed 3 bases, with 15 bases lying between them.

This rearrangement joins TRBV6-1 to TRBJ2-7, with a weak D call TRBD1 (7 bases). The CDR3 is made up of 15 amino acids. V was shortened by 8 bases and J by 2 bases, with 19 bases between the two germline ends. Per the germline V gene, CDR1 is MNHNS and CDR2 is SASEGT. The CDR3, as DNA: TGTGCCAGCCCTTCGCAGACAGGGACTCCCTACGAGCAGTACTTC. Its protein is CASPSQTGTPYEQYF.

This chain links TRBV27 with TRBJ2-7; the D gene is possibly TRBD2 (7 bases). Germline lookup yields CDR1 MNHEY and CDR2 SMNVEV (reference sequence). The CDR3 length is 14 residues. V was trimmed by 7 bases and J by 3 bases, leaving 16 bases between them. Here the CDR3 DNA reads TGTGCCAGCAAGCCCATAGGGGGGGACTACGAGCAGTACTTC. Translating gives CASKPIGGDYEQYF.

The sample holds a few counts of this clonotype. The V and J genes are TRBV10-3 and TRBJ2-7; D remains ambiguous. Germline lookup yields CDR1 ENHRY and CDR2 SYGVKD. The CDR3 is made up of 14 amino acids. V lost 2 bases to trimming and J lost 5 bases, with 13 bases between them. CDR3 sequence: CAISEPVGSDEQYF. CDR3 DNA sequence: TGTGCCATCAGTGAGCCCGTGGGTTCGGACGAGCAGTACTTC.

This clonotype was seen a handful of times. The chain joins TRBV10-3 to TRBJ2-1; the match to TRBD2 covers 7 bases. Looked up from germline, CDR1 is ENHRY and CDR2 is SYGVKD. The CDR3 covers 13 residues. Trimming took 8 bases from V and 6 from J; bases not matched to a gene: 7. In DNA form, the CDR3 reads TGTGCCATCGACCCGGGGGGAGGCAATGAGCAGTTCTTC. This sequence encodes CAIDPGGGNEQFF.

This chain joins TRBV7-6 and TRBJ2-1, with D possibly TRBD1 on 5 matching bases. Per germline, CDR1 SGHVS and CDR2 FNYEAQ. V gave up 5 bases and J gave up 6 bases, with 14 bases separating them. The CDR3 covers 14 residues. CDR3 amino acids: CASSGKGLSNEQFF. The CDR3 DNA reads TGTGCCAGCAGCGGCAAGGGGTTGAGCAATGAGCAGTTCTTC. The variable domain in full, completed from reference TRBV7-6 and TRBJ2-1, reads GAGVSQSPRYKVTKRGQDVALRCDPISGHVSLYWYRQALGQGPEFLTYFNYEAQQDKSGLPNDRFSAERPEGSISTLTIQRTEQRDSAMYRCASSGKGLSNEQFFGPGTRLTVL.

The V and J genes are TRBV20-1 and TRBJ2-5; TRBD2 aligns across 9 bases. The J segment lost 4 bases and the V segment lost 4 bases, leaving 7 bases of the junction unmatched. From germline, CDR1 is DFQATT and CDR2 SNEGSKA (reference sequence). CDR3 length: 14 amino acids. In DNA form, the CDR3 reads TGCAGTGCTATTAGCGGGAGCATCGGAGAGACCCAGTACTTC. It encodes CSAISGSIGETQYF.

The chain employs TRBV19 and TRBJ2-5; 8 bases line up with TRBD1. The CDR3 is 13 amino acids. Trimming took 7 bases from V and 5 from J; bases not matched to a gene: 6. Germline-derived CDR1 and CDR2 are LNHDA and SQIVND (reference sequence). CDR3 sequence reads: CASTARQGETQYF. The CDR3 nucleotides read TGTGCCAGTACCGCGCGACAGGGGGAGACCCAGTACTTC. Using reference TRBV19 and TRBJ2-5 for the parts outside the CDR3, the full variable domain is DGGITQSPKYLFRKEGQNVTLSCEQNLNHDAMYWYRQDPGQGLRLIYYSQIVNDFQKGDIAEGYSVSREKKESFPLTVTSAQKNPTAFYLCASTARQGETQYFGPGTRLLVL.

The V and J genes are TRBV6-2 or TRBV6-3 and TRBJ2-5, with D hard to call. This CDR3 comprises 13 residues. Germline V gives CDR1 MNHEY, CDR2 SVGEGT. Trimming took off 6 bases at V and 1 base at J, with 9 bases between the two ends. CDR3 sequence reads: CASRIEFQETQYF. For the CDR3, the DNA is TGTGCCAGCAGGATAGAGTTCCAAGAGACCCAGTACTTC.